This T cell receptor beta chain was captured in a study of T-cell memory formation after mild COVID-19. Study findings and constraints: Among contracting clones, CD4+ were mainly CM/EM and CD8+ enriched in EMRA.

Regarding this clonotype: Its antigen is currently unknown.

The V end lost 5 bases, the J end lost 11 bases, and 18 bases lay between the germline ends. The CDR3 runs 13 residues. The V gene's germline CDR1 is SEHNR and CDR2 FQNEAQ (reference sequence). Barcoded TCR alpha and TCR beta cDNA libraries with UMIs came from 5'RACE using constant-segment primers. TCRdb processed the 5' RACE reads anew with MiXCR; each CDR3 protein has one entry. Of a few hundred thousand distinct CDR3 sequences detected, roughly 19% appear once; the ten largest clones hold 21%. The sample comprised PBMCs or a T cell subset sorted from them (not recorded which). This receptor was taken from a man in his late teens or twenties who had mild COVID-19 (a few samples of this study predate the infection). Cell type and time point are not known. The J gene is TRBJ1-1, the V gene TRBV7-9; D is uncertain. The CDR3 loop reads CASSHGLPREAFF. In DNA form, the CDR3 reads TGTGCCAGCAGCCACGGACTCCCTAGGGAGGCTTTCTTT. Combining the CDR3 with reference TRBV7-9 and TRBJ1-1 gives the whole variable domain DTGVSQNPRHKITKRGQNVTFRCDPISEHNRLYWYRQTLGQGPEFLTYFQNEAQLEKSRLLSDRFSAERPKGSFSTLEIQRTEQGDSAMYLCASSHGLPREAFFGQGTRLTVV.